This TCR beta chain derives from a study of T cell responses to AZD1222 COVID-19 vaccine. General study points: Dominant at 160-218 and 743-854, vaccine-associated CD4 TCRs also spanned spike. Elevations in Spike-specific TCR breadth and depth followed administration of two AZD1222 doses.

The CDR3 loop spans 15 amino acids. V dropped 6 bases and J dropped 6; count of bases not matched to a gene: 8. The germline V gene has CDR1 MRHNA and CDR2 SNTAGT. A note on this clone: Its antigen is not identified.

TCRdb's copy holds only in-frame clones and misses some; the assay was immunoSEQ multiplex PCR. The sample carries 98,000 or so clones, about four fifths recorded once. The material was peripheral blood, obtained 28 days after the second AZD1222 dose. This receptor was obtained from an adult who received the AZD1222 COVID-19 vaccine. This chain uses TRBV6-4 with TRBJ2-2; 9 nucleotides match TRBD2. The CDR3 DNA reads TGTGCCAGCAGCCCGGGACTAGCCTTCCCCGGGGAGCTGTTTTTT. It specifies CASSPGLAFPGELFF.